This T cell receptor beta chain was profiled in a study of multiple sclerosis patients with progressive multifocal leukoencephalopathy. Time point indicated: before natalizumab initiation. Sequencing was at survey level. Only in-frame clones appear in the TCRdb table, and some are missing; sequencing was by immunoSEQ multiplex PCR. The data hold approximately 26,000 clones, with roughly 91% observed a single time. Germline CDR1 MNHNS, CDR2 SASEGT. Between the trimmed V and J ends, which lost 4 bases and 0 bases, there was a span of 10 bases. The CDR3 consists of 15 residues. This sequence originates from a human donor with multiple sclerosis. Sequencing was performed on PBMCs. The chain couples TRBV6-1 to TRBJ1-3; D may be TRBD1 (5 bases). CDR3 sequence (DNA): TGTGCCAGCAGTGCCCTGGGGGTCTCTGGAAACACCATATATTTT. This sequence encodes CASSALGVSGNTIYF.